This entry lists 10 T cell receptor beta chains sequenced from one sample in a study of response to subunit inactivated influenza vaccine. One entry per CDR3 protein, called by TCRdb with MiXCR from the RT-PCR reads. The data show under 750,000 distinct CDR3 sequences, about 10% seen once. The sequencing used PBMCs from blood, collected on the day of vaccination. The source of these receptors is a man aged 50-59 years who received an inactivated influenza vaccine.

CDR3 nucleotide sequence: TGCGCCAGCAGGTATTTTAATGAGCAGTTCTTC. Translation: CASRYFNEQFF. The rearrangement joins TRBV5-1 to TRBJ2-1; D call uncertain. This CDR3 region has 11 residues. Deletions cut 5 bases from V and 7 bases from J, with 7 bases between. Germline assignment: CDR1 SGHRS and CDR2 YFSETQ.

This clonotype was recorded at least ten times. The V gene is TRBV7-2, the J gene TRBJ2-2; D perhaps matches TRBD1 (6 bases). The CDR3 has 14 residues. Germline V lookup: CDR1 SGHTA, CDR2 FQGNSA. The V end was cut by 2 bases, the J end by 3 bases, with 7 bases between. The CDR3, as DNA: TGTGCCAGCAGCTTACAGGGGTACACCGGGGAGCTGTTTTTT. Translation gives CASSLQGYTGELFF.

In its sample, this clonotype was seen many times. J is TRBJ1-1 and V is TRBV12-3 or TRBV12-4, with D unresolved. Trimming removed 1 base at V and 2 bases at J, with 14 bases between. CDR3 length equals 16 residues. The CDR3 DNA reads TGTGCCAGCAGTTTAGAAATGGGCCCACTTAACACTGAAGCTTTCTTT. Protein product: CASSLEMGPLNTEAFF.

The chain combines TRBV5-1 with TRBJ2-7; 8 bases map to TRBD1. The CDR3 covers 14 residues. The V gene end was trimmed by 7 bases and the J gene end by 0 bases; junction bases not matched to a gene: 6. Per the germline V gene, CDR1 is SGHRS and CDR2 is YFSETQ. The CDR3 sequence: CASGRTGTSYEQYF. Written as DNA, the CDR3 is TGCGCCAGCGGGCGGACAGGGACCTCCTACGAGCAGTACTTC.

In this sample, this clonotype turned up a few times. V is TRBV20-1 and J is TRBJ2-1; 8 bases match TRBD2. The CDR3 has 14 amino acids. The V gene's germline CDR1 is DFQATT and CDR2 SNEGSKA (reference sequence). After removal of 6 bases from V and 9 bases from J, the junction contained 13 bases not matched to a gene. The CDR3 reads CSAGIPGLVGEQFF. In DNA form, the CDR3 reads TGCAGTGCCGGTATACCGGGACTAGTAGGTGAGCAGTTCTTC.

In its sample, this clonotype was seen a few times. This chain joins TRBV7-2 and TRBJ2-5; D perhaps matches TRBD1 (5 bases). CDR1 is SGHTA, CDR2 FQGNSA, per germline. Deletions cut 6 bases from V and 5 bases from J, with 16 bases between. CDR3 length equals 14 residues. CDR3 nucleotide sequence: TGTGCCAGCAGTTCCCGACAGCGAGGCGAGACCCAGTACTTC. It codes for CASSSRQRGETQYF. The entire variable domain, with the rest obtained from reference TRBV7-2 and TRBJ2-5, is as follows: GAGVSQSPSNKVTEKGKDVELRCDPISGHTALYWYRQSLGQGLEFLIYFQGNSAPDKSGLPSDRFSAERTGGSVSTLTIQRTQQEDSAVYLCASSSRQRGETQYFGPGTRLLVL.

Here the CDR3 DNA reads TGCGCCAGCAGCTTGTATATAGGTACCAATGAAGCTTTCTTT. Encoded protein: CASSLYIGTNEAFF. The genes are TRBV5-1 and TRBJ1-1; D unclear. V lost 1 base and J 7 bases, leaving 14 bases between the germline ends. Germline V gene lookup returns CDR1 SGHRS and CDR2 YFSETQ. This CDR3 comprises 14 residues.

The chain is built from TRBV6-2 or TRBV6-3 and TRBJ2-5; a possible D gene is TRBD1 (5 bases). The germline CDR1 and CDR2 sequences are MNHEY and SVGEGT. CDR3 length equals 13 residues. With 6 bases removed from V and 5 bases from J, the gap between germline ends came to 13 bases. Here the CDR3 DNA reads TGTGCCAGCAGACCTGGACACGGGGAGACCCAGTACTTC. It specifies CASRPGHGETQYF.

The genes are TRBV14 and TRBJ2-1; a possible D gene is TRBD2 (5 bases). Germline V gene lookup returns CDR1 SGHDN and CDR2 FVKESK. This CDR3 is 19 amino acids long. V gave up 0 bases and J gave up 1 base, with 19 bases separating them. For the CDR3, the DNA is TGTGCCAGCAGCCAAGATAGAGGGCCGCAAGGACCTTCCTACAATGAGCAGTTCTTC. This codes for CASSQDRGPQGPSYNEQFF.

This clonotype was seen only a few times. The gene calls are TRBV20-1 and TRBJ2-2; D may be TRBD2 (5 bases). The V gene lost 5 bases and the J gene lost 7 bases, with 11 bases spanning the gap. The CDR3 spans 12 residues. From germline, CDR1 is DFQATT and CDR2 SNEGSKA (reference sequence). CDR3 in DNA: TGCAGTGCTGGTCCGGCGGGCGGGGAGCTGTTTTTT. This sequence encodes CSAGPAGGELFF.